This TCR beta chain was profiled in a study of shared clonotypes between healthy human individuals. Study details: Plates per donor: three CD4 naive, three CD4 memory, two CD8 naive, one CD8 memory.

The naive CD8 subset, CD45RO-negative cells positively selected for CCR7, excluded terminally differentiated effector memory CD45RA+ cells. Donors, healthy HIV-negative adults, lacked recent acute infections or vaccinations. CDR3 length equals 12 residues. The germline CDR1 and CDR2 sequences are SGHDN and FVKESK. The V end was cut by 1 base, the J end by 3 bases, with 4 bases between. Here immunoSEQ multiplex PCR was the method, and the copy in TCRdb shows in-frame clones only, minus some. This table has about 820,000 clones, 80% to 95% appearing once. About this clone: Its antigen is currently unknown. Other DNA sequences of this sample code for an identical CDR3.

Points from the study as a whole: Sharing of clonotypes among donors was expected to vary with sequencing depth.

The rearrangement links TRBV14 to TRBJ2-7, with D unclear. The sequence was obtained from a man aged 25-45 years in good health. Material: naive CD8+ T cells sorted from blood. Written as DNA, the CDR3 is TGTGCCAGCAGCCAAGTGGGCTACGAGCAGTACTTC. Translated: CASSQVGYEQYF.